This T cell receptor (beta chain) appears in the sequencing data of a study of post-analysis software for immune sequencing data. Built from TCR beta cDNA, the libraries had unique molecular identifiers in them. TCRdb reprocessed the PCR reads with MiXCR, giving one entry per CDR3 protein. This table holds 800,000 to 950,000 distinct CDR3 sequences, roughly half found once. This CDR3 has 16 residues. V was clipped by 1 base and J by 5 bases, with 18 bases between them. Germline CDR1 is SGHTS and CDR2 is YDEGEE. Study-level points and caveats: Samples made in the same batch grouped tightly together by F measure. Controls had lower frequencies than patients of about 5 TRBV segments, which included TRBV5-6, TRBV5-1 and TRBV20-1.

On this clonotype itself: The antigen is not known.

This sequence originates from a girl aged 5-17 years with multiple sclerosis. This chain joins TRBV5-8 and TRBJ1-1, with D perhaps TRBD1 (6 bases). Sequenced: blood. DNA for the CDR3: TGTGCCAGCAGCTTGAGATTATCGGCAGGGGCGACTGAAGCTTTCTTT. Encoded protein: CASSLRLSAGATEAFF. The entire variable domain, with the rest obtained from reference TRBV5-8 and TRBJ1-1, is as follows: EAGVTQSPTHLIKTRGQQATLRCSPISGHTSVYWYQQALGLGLQFLLWYDEGEERNRGNFPPRFSGRQFPNYSSELNVNALELEDSALYLCASSLRLSAGATEAFFGQGTRLTVV.